Listed below are T cell receptor beta chains from one sample, sequenced in a study of T-cell memory formation after mild COVID-19. Each CDR3 protein is one row after TCRdb ran MiXCR on the 5' RACE reads. The profile shows 150,000 to 200,000 distinct CDR3 sequences, approximately 15% of them singletons. Sequences were obtained from PBMCs or a T cell subset sorted from them (not recorded which). Receptors were obtained from an adult woman who had mild COVID-19 (a few samples of this study predate the infection). Cell type and time point are not known. The CDR3 runs from the conserved cysteine through the conserved F or W. A D gene is named only where the DNA matches it firmly. A clone size is listed for some rows: how often the clone was seen (once, few, many), or a class if it is expanded.

j_call,d_call,clone_size,v_call,cdr3_aa,cdr3_nt
TRBJ2-2,NA,NA,TRBV30,CAWSEGLGTGELFF,TGTGCCTGGAGTGAAGGACTCGGCACCGGGGAGCTGTTTTTT
TRBJ1-1,NA,few,TRBV18,CASSRQDNTEAFF,TGTGCCAGCTCACGACAGGATAACACTGAAGCTTTCTTT
TRBJ1-2,TRBD1,once,TRBV19,CASSLRIQGDYTF,TGTGCCAGTAGCCTCAGGATCCAGGGGGACTACACCTTC
TRBJ1-2,NA,few,TRBV6-4,CASKDPAGYGYTF,TGTGCCAGCAAGGACCCGGCGGGTTATGGCTACACCTTC
TRBJ1-1,NA,few,TRBV25-1,CASSPTLGDTEAFF,TGTGCCAGCAGTCCAACTCTCGGGGACACTGAAGCTTTCTTT
TRBJ2-1,NA,NA,TRBV4-2,CASSLGGGGNEQFF,TGTGCCAGCAGCCTAGGAGGGGGTGGAAATGAGCAGTTCTTC
TRBJ2-4,NA,NA,TRBV24-1,CATSDSPGRGPTKNIQYF,TGTGCCACCAGTGATTCCCCGGGGCGGGGGCCTACAAAAAACATTCAGTACTTC
TRBJ1-2,TRBD1,NA,TRBV24-1,CATSAGGNGYTF,TGTGCCACCAGTGCAGGGGGTAATGGCTACACCTTC
TRBJ2-5,TRBD1,NA,TRBV5-1,CASSFGTGKETQYF,TGCGCCAGCAGCTTTGGGACAGGGAAGGAGACCCAGTACTTC
TRBJ1-1,NA,NA,TRBV5-6,CASSLNSAHEAFF,TGTGCCAGCAGCTTGAATTCGGCACATGAAGCTTTCTTT
TRBJ2-2,TRBD2,few,TRBV6-2/TRBV6-3,CASSSFIGRENTGELFF,TGTGCCAGCAGTTCCTTTATCGGGAGGGAGAACACCGGGGAGCTGTTTTTT
TRBJ2-2,NA,NA,TRBV4-3,CASSQGPAGAANTGELFF,TGCGCCAGCAGCCAAGGGCCAGCGGGCGCCGCGAACACCGGGGAGCTGTTTTTT
TRBJ1-3,NA,few,TRBV2,CASSVVRGGGNTIYF,TGTGCCAGCAGTGTCGTCAGGGGCGGTGGGAACACCATATATTTT
TRBJ1-2,NA,NA,TRBV5-1,CASSLVVSQDYGYTF,TGCGCCAGCAGCTTGGTTGTCAGTCAAGACTATGGCTACACCTTC
TRBJ2-7,NA,few,TRBV5-1,CASSSARGTYEQYF,TGCGCCAGCAGCTCCGCCAGGGGAACCTACGAGCAGTACTTC
TRBJ1-2,NA,NA,TRBV12-3/TRBV12-4,CASSPGTRGYTF,TGTGCCAGCAGTCCAGGGACGAGGGGCTACACCTTC
TRBJ2-5,NA,NA,TRBV20-1,CSARVEGGKETQYF,TGCAGTGCTAGGGTTGAGGGGGGGAAAGAGACCCAGTACTTC
TRBJ1-6,NA,NA,TRBV7-6,CASSSGWNSPLHF,TGTGCCAGCAGCTCTGGGTGGAATTCACCCCTCCACTTT
TRBJ2-5,NA,many,TRBV7-2,CASSPAGAIQETQYF,TGTGCCAGCAGCCCGGCCGGGGCCATCCAAGAGACCCAGTACTTC
TRBJ2-2,TRBD2,NA,TRBV3-1,CASSPRTSAGGEELFF,TGTGCCAGCAGCCCCCGGACTAGCGCCGGAGGGGAGGAGCTGTTTTTT
TRBJ1-6,NA,few,TRBV29-1,CSVRDTISYNSPLHF,TGCAGCGTCAGGGACACGATCTCCTATAATTCACCCCTCCACTTT
TRBJ2-2,TRBD2,NA,TRBV12-3/TRBV12-4,CASRETSGIDGELFF,TGTGCCAGCAGGGAGACTAGCGGGATTGACGGGGAGCTGTTTTTT
TRBJ2-2,TRBD2,many,TRBV7-6,CASAQPSGGAGELFF,TGTGCCAGCGCCCAGCCCAGCGGGGGGGCCGGGGAGCTGTTTTTT
TRBJ2-1,NA,NA,TRBV7-9,CASSDGGGDEQFF,TGTGCCAGCAGCGACGGTGGAGGGGATGAGCAGTTCTTC
TRBJ1-4,NA,NA,TRBV20-1,CSARKSTATNEKLFF,TGCAGTGCTAGAAAGAGCACAGCAACTAATGAAAAACTGTTTTTT
TRBJ1-1,NA,few,TRBV15,CATSSMGGSEAFF,TGTGCCACCAGCAGCATGGGCGGGAGTGAAGCTTTCTTT
TRBJ2-1,TRBD2,few,TRBV2,CASKYTSGYNEQFF,TGTGCCAGCAAGTATACTAGCGGCTACAATGAGCAGTTCTTC
TRBJ2-7,NA,NA,TRBV24-1,CATSDLTDPYEQYF,TGTGCCACCAGTGATTTGACAGACCCCTACGAGCAGTACTTC
TRBJ2-3,NA,NA,TRBV6-2/TRBV6-3,CASSVGSPTDTQYF,TGTGCCAGCAGTGTTGGGAGTCCCACAGATACGCAGTATTTT
TRBJ2-1,TRBD1,many,TRBV5-4,CASSPKGADNEQFF,TGTGCCAGCAGCCCAAAGGGGGCTGACAATGAGCAGTTCTTC
TRBJ2-2,NA,NA,TRBV24-1,CATSDRGFGELFF,TGTGCCACCAGTGATCGGGGGTTCGGGGAGCTGTTTTTT
TRBJ2-7,NA,many,TRBV6-6,CASSHGGTLSEQYF,TGTGCCAGCAGCCACGGAGGGACGCTAAGCGAGCAGTACTTC
TRBJ2-6,NA,NA,TRBV3-1,CASSQDGTAGANVLTF,TGTGCCAGCAGCCAAGATGGCACTGCTGGGGCCAACGTCCTGACTTTC
TRBJ2-2,NA,NA,TRBV24-1,CATSDLDSGFTNTGELFF,TGTGCCACCAGTGATTTGGACAGTGGATTCACGAACACCGGGGAGCTGTTTTTT
TRBJ2-7,NA,NA,TRBV9,CASSAGTRELGQYF,TGTGCCAGCAGCGCGGGAACCAGGGAACTCGGGCAGTACTTC
TRBJ1-3,NA,few,TRBV24-1,CATGTAGNTIYF,TGTGCCACCGGGACGGCTGGAAACACCATATATTTT
TRBJ2-3,NA,few,TRBV19,CASSILGDTQYF,TGTGCCAGTAGTATACTGGGAGATACGCAGTATTTT
TRBJ2-7,NA,few,TRBV5-1,CASSLVPAFYEQYF,TGCGCCAGCAGCTTGGTTCCAGCCTTCTACGAGCAGTACTTC
TRBJ2-5,TRBD1,few,TRBV18,CASSTYGQGNQETQYF,TGTGCCAGCTCAACATACGGACAGGGAAATCAAGAGACCCAGTACTTC
TRBJ2-1,TRBD2,NA,TRBV12-3/TRBV12-4,CASSPIILLAGGPDEQFF,TGTGCCAGCAGTCCTATTATCCTACTAGCGGGGGGGCCGGATGAGCAGTTCTTC
TRBJ1-1,NA,few,TRBV11-1,CASSRDIRAEAFF,TGTGCCAGCAGCCGCGACATTAGGGCTGAAGCTTTCTTT
TRBJ1-1,NA,NA,TRBV27,CASSFRGGAEAFF,TGTGCCAGCAGTTTCCGGGGCGGGGCTGAAGCTTTCTTT
TRBJ1-6,NA,NA,TRBV15,CATSRDRSSPLHF,TGTGCCACCAGCAGAGATCGGAGTTCACCCCTCCACTTT
TRBJ2-6,NA,few,TRBV20-1,CSASQGAGANVLTF,TGCAGTGCTAGTCAGGGTGCTGGGGCCAACGTCCTGACTTTC
TRBJ2-7,NA,many,TRBV6-5,CASSFLQGYEQYF,TGTGCCAGCAGTTTCCTTCAGGGTTACGAGCAGTACTTC
TRBJ2-3,TRBD1,few,TRBV5-4,CASSSGDREPDTQYF,TGTGCCAGCAGCTCAGGCGACAGGGAGCCAGATACGCAGTATTTT
TRBJ2-2,NA,NA,TRBV7-2,CASSPVPKGDTGELFF,TGTGCCAGCAGCCCCGTCCCTAAAGGCGACACCGGGGAGCTGTTTTTT
TRBJ2-1,TRBD2,NA,TRBV7-9,CASSPRTSGDSSSYNEQFF,TGTGCCAGCAGCCCTAGGACTAGCGGGGACAGTAGCTCCTACAATGAGCAGTTCTTC
TRBJ1-5,NA,few,TRBV9,CASSVDYSNQPQHF,TGTGCCAGCAGCGTTGATTATAGCAATCAGCCCCAGCATTTT
TRBJ1-1,TRBD1,few,TRBV29-1,CSDLTGGGTEAFF,TGCAGCGACCTGACAGGGGGCGGAACTGAAGCTTTCTTT
TRBJ2-1,TRBD1,NA,TRBV10-3,CAISESGQLNEQFF,TGTGCCATCAGTGAGTCGGGACAGTTGAATGAGCAGTTCTTC
TRBJ2-1,NA,NA,TRBV4-1,CASHGGPREQFF,TGCGCCAGCCACGGGGGGCCCAGGGAGCAGTTCTTC
TRBJ2-1,NA,many,TRBV4-1,CASRLLGARNEQFF,TGCGCCAGCAGACTCTTGGGGGCCCGGAATGAGCAGTTCTTC
TRBJ1-1,NA,few,TRBV12-3/TRBV12-4,CASSPTGKGEAFF,TGTGCCAGCAGCCCCACAGGGAAGGGTGAAGCTTTCTTT
TRBJ1-2,NA,few,TRBV20-1,CSARSRQVYTF,TGCAGTGCTAGAAGTAGGCAGGTCTACACCTTC
TRBJ2-5,TRBD2,NA,TRBV9,CASSPRLAGGQETQYF,TGTGCCAGCAGCCCACGACTAGCGGGAGGACAAGAGACCCAGTACTTC
TRBJ2-2,NA,many,TRBV12-3/TRBV12-4,CASSQQGNTGELFF,TGTGCCAGCAGTCAACAGGGAAACACCGGGGAGCTGTTTTTT
TRBJ2-7,TRBD1,few,TRBV6-2/TRBV6-3,CASSDRTGQAYEQYF,TGTGCCAGCAGTGACCGGACAGGGCAAGCCTACGAGCAGTACTTC
TRBJ2-7,NA,NA,TRBV30,CAWSGIYYEQYF,TGTGCCTGGAGTGGGATTTACTACGAGCAGTACTTC
TRBJ2-1,TRBD1,NA,TRBV24-1,CATSDGQGYTYNEQFF,TGTGCCACCAGTGATGGACAGGGCTATACTTACAATGAGCAGTTCTTC